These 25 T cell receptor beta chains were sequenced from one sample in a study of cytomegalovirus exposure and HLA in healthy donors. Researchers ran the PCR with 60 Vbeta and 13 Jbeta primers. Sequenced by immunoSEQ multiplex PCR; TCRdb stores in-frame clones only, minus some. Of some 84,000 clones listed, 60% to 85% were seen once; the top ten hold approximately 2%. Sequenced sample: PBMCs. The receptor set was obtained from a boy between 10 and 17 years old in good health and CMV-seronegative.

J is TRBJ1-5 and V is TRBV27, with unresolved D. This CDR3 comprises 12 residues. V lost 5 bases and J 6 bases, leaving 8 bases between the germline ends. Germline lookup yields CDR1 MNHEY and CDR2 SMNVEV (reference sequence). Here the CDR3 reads CASSPLGQPQHF. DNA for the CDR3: TGTGCCAGCAGTCCACTTGGTCAGCCCCAGCATTTT.

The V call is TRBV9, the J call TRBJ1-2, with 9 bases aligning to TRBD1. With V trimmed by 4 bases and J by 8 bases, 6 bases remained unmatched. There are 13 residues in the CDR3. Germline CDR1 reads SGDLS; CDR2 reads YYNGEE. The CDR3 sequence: CASSTRDRAGYTF. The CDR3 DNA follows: TGTGCCAGCAGCACCCGGGACAGGGCAGGCTACACCTTC.

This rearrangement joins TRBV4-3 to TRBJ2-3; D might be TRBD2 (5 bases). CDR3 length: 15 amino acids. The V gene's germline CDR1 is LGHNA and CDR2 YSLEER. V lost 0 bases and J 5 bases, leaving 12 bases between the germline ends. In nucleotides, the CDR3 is TGCGCCAGCAGCCAAGATACACGTACTAGAGATACGCAGTATTTT. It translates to CASSQDTRTRDTQYF.

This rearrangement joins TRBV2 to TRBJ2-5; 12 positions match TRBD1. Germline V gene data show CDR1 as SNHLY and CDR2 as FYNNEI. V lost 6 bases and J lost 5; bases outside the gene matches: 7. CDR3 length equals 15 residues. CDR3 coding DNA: TGTGCCAGCAGGGACCGGGACAGGGGGCGGGAGACCCAGTACTTC. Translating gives CASRDRDRGRETQYF.

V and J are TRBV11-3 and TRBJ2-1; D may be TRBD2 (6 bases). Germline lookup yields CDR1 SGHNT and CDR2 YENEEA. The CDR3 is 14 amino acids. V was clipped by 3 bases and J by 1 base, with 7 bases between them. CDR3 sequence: CASSLGGSYNEQFF. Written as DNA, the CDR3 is TGTGCCAGCAGCTTGGGAGGATCCTACAATGAGCAGTTCTTC.

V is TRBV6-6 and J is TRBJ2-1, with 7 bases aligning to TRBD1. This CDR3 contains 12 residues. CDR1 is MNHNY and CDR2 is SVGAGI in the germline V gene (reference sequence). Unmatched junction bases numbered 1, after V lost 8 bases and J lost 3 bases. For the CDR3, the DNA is TGTGCCAGCCGGGACAGCTACAATGAGCAGTTCTTC. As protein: CASRDSYNEQFF.

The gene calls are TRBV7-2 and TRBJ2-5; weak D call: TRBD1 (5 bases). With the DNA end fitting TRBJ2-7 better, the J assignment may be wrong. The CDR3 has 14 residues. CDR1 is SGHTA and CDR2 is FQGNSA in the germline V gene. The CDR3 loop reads CASSLLRDSYEQYF. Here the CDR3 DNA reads TGTGCCAGCAGCTTGCTCAGGGATTCCTACGAGCAGTACTTC.

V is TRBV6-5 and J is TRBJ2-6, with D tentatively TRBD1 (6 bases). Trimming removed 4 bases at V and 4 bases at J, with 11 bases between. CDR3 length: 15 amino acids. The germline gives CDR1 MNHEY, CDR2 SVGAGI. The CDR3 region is CASSSQGLGANVLTF. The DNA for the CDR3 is TGTGCCAGCAGTTCACAGGGTCTCGGGGCCAACGTCCTGACTTTC.

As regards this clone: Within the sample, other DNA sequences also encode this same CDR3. In DNA form, the CDR3 reads TGTGCCTGGGCTCCAGGGGGATCTGGAAACACCATATATTTT. Translated: CAWAPGGSGNTIYF. The chain carries TRBV30 and TRBJ1-3; 7 bases map to TRBD1. CDR1 is GTSNPN, CDR2 SVGIG, per germline (reference sequence). V was clipped by 5 bases and J by 1 base; unmatched bases: 5. The length of the CDR3 is 14 residues.

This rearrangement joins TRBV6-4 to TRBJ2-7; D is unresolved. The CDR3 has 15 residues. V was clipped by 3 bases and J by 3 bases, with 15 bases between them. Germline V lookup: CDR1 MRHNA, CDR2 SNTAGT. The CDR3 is CASSEEFSEIYEQYF. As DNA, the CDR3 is TGTGCCAGCAGTGAGGAGTTCAGTGAAATCTACGAGCAGTACTTC.

CDR3 sequence (DNA): TGTGCCAGCAGCTTACCGACAGGGGGCCTTAACTACGAGCAGTACTTC. It translates to CASSLPTGGLNYEQYF. The V gene is TRBV5-4, the J gene TRBJ2-7, with 10 bases identical to TRBD1. CDR1 and CDR2 (germline): SGHNT, YYREEE (reference sequence). With V trimmed by 2 bases and J by 3 bases, 8 bases remained unmatched. The CDR3 has 16 residues.

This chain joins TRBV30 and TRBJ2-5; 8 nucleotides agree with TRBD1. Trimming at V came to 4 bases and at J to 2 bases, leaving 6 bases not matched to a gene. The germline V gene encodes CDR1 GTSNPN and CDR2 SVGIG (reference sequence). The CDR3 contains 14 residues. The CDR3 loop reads CAWTATGGQETQYF. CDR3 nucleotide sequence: TGTGCCTGGACCGCTACAGGGGGTCAAGAGACCCAGTACTTC.

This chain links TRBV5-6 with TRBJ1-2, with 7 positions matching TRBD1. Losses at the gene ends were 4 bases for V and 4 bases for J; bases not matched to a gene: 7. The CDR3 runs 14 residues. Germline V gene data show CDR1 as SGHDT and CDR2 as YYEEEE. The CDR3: CASSPRTGSYGYTF. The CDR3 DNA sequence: TGTGCCAGCAGCCCCCGGACAGGATCCTATGGCTACACCTTC.

The CDR3 coding sequence is TGTGCCAGCAGTTCCGGGTCGGCAGAAGAGCAGTTCTTC. This sequence encodes CASSSGSAEEQFF. This chain joins TRBV27 and TRBJ2-1; D is ambiguous. Germline values: CDR1 MNHEY, CDR2 SMNVEV (reference sequence). The CDR3 contains 13 residues. The V gene lost 4 bases and the J gene lost 10 bases, with 14 bases spanning the gap.

The CDR3 DNA reads as TGTGCCAGCAGCCCCATCGAGGCCGTACCTCCCTACAATGAGCAGTTCTTC. Encoded protein: CASSPIEAVPPYNEQFF. The genes are TRBV7-9 and TRBJ2-1; no definite D call. V lost 5 bases, J lost 2 bases, and 19 bases lay in between. Germline CDR1 reads SEHNR; CDR2 reads FQNEAQ (reference sequence). The CDR3 is 17 amino acids.

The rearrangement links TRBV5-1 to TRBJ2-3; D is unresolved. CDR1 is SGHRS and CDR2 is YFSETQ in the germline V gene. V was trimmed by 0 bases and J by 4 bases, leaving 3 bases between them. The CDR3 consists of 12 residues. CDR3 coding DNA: TGCGCCAGCAGCTTGGCTTCAGATACGCAGTATTTT. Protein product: CASSLASDTQYF.

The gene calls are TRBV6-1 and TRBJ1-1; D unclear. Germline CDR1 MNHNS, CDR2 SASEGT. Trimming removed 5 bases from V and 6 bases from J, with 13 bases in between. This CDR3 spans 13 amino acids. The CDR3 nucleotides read TGTGCCAGCAGTTCATCCCACGGGTCTGAAGCTTTCTTT. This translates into CASSSSHGSEAFF.

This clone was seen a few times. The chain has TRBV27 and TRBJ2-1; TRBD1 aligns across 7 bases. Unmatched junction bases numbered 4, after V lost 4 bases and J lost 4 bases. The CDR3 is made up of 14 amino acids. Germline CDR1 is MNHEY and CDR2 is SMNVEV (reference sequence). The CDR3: CASSYGTVYNEQFF. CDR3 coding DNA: TGTGCCAGCAGTTACGGGACAGTATACAATGAGCAGTTCTTC.

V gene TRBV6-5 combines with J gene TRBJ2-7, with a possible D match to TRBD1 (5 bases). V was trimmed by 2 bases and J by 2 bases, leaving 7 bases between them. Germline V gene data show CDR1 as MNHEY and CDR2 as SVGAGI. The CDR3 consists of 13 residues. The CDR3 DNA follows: TGTGCCAGCAGTTACCAGGGAACCTACGAGCAGTACTTC. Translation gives CASSYQGTYEQYF.

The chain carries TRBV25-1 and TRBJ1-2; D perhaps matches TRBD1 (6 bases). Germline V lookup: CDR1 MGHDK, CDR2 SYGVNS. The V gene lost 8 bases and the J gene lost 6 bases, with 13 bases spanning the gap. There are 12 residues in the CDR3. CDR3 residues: CASLRGEDGYTF. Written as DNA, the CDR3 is TGTGCCAGCCTCAGGGGAGAGGATGGCTACACCTTC.

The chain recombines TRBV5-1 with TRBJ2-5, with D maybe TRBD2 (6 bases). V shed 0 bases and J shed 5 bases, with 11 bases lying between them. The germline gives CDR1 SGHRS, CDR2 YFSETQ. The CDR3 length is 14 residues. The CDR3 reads CASSLADYIETQYF. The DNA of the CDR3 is TGCGCCAGCAGCTTGGCGGACTATATTGAGACCCAGTACTTC.

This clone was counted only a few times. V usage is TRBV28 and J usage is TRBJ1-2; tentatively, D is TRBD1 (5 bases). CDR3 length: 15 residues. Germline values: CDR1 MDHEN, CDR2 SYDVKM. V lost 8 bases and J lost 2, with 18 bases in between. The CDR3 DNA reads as TGTGCCAGCGACACAACCGGGGGAAAAAACTATGGCTACACCTTC. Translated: CASDTTGGKNYGYTF.

The CDR3 region is CASTEQYF. The CDR3 DNA follows: TGTGCCAGCACAGAGCAGTACTTC. The chain joins TRBV9 to TRBJ2-7; D call uncertain. With 6 bases removed from V and 7 bases from J, the gap between germline ends came to 2 bases. Germline V gene lookup returns CDR1 SGDLS and CDR2 YYNGEE. CDR3 length: 8 amino acids.

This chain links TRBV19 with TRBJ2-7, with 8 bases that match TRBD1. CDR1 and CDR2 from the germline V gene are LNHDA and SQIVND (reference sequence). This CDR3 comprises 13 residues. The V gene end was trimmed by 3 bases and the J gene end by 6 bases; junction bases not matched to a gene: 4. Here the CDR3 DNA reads TGTGCCAGTAGTATGACAGGGGTGGGCGAGCAGTACTTC. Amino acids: CASSMTGVGEQYF.

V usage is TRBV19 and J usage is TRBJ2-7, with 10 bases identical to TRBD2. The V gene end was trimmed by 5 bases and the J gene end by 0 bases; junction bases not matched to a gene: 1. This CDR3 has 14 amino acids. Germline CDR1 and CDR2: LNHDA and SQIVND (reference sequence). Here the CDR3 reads CASSSSGSSYEQYF. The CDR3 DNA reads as TGTGCCAGTAGTTCTAGCGGGAGCTCCTACGAGCAGTACTTC.